The following is a TCR beta chain sequence with its context. This sequence may be a read error, since a much larger clone differs from it by one base. This specimen comes from a study of kidney transplant recipient with SARS-CoV-2 infection. TCRdb re-called the reads through MiXCR, storing one row per CDR3 protein. The sample includes approximately 250,000 distinct CDR3 sequences, more than 25% seen only once; the top ten take 7% to 8%. Germline CDR1 KGHSH, CDR2 LQKENI. CDR3 length: 14 amino acids. This material consisted of a blood sample, taken at baseline and on approximately day 120 from a kidney transplant recipient. This TCR was sampled from a male patient aged 25-45 years who had COVID-19 and was a kidney transplant recipient. Part of the T cell pool may stem from the graft donor. The chain carries TRBV18 and TRBJ1-2; D possibly corresponds to TRBD1 (5 bases). The CDR3 loop reads CANSPNQGDYGYTF. The CDR3 DNA is TGTGCCAACTCACCAAACCAGGGCGACTATGGCTACACCTTC.